One and the same sample provided the 10 T cell receptor beta chains below, sequenced in a study of blood T cell repertoires in COVID-19. Assay: immunoSEQ multiplex PCR; the TCRdb copy retains only in-frame clones and omits some. Of roughly 80,000 clones in the sample, 88% were seen once. The sequencing input was peripheral blood. These receptors were obtained from a human donor in a cohort sampled during active COVID-19.

The chain carries TRBV6-6 and TRBJ2-3; 8 nucleotides agree with TRBD1. V was clipped by 5 bases and J by 0 bases; unmatched bases: 7. Germline V gives CDR1 MNHNY, CDR2 SVGAGI (reference sequence). This CDR3 is built from 16 residues. Here the CDR3 reads CASSHRTGYSTDTQYF. CDR3 sequence (DNA): TGTGCCAGCAGTCACCGGACAGGGTATAGCACAGATACGCAGTATTTT.

The chain carries TRBV6-6 and TRBJ1-2; 9 positions match TRBD1. Per the germline V gene, CDR1 is MNHNY and CDR2 is SVGAGI (reference sequence). The V gene end was trimmed by 8 bases and the J gene end by 7 bases; junction bases not matched to a gene: 14. The CDR3 runs to 15 residues. CDR3 DNA: TGTGCCAGCTCCGGAAGATGGGAGACAGGGGGTGGCTACACCTTC. This encodes CASSGRWETGGGYTF.

V gene TRBV23-1 combines with J gene TRBJ1-6; D is uncertain. TRBV23-1 carries the ORF label, with uncertain function. V lost 2 bases to trimming and J lost 7 bases, with 12 bases between them. This CDR3 comprises 15 residues. The CDR3 region has the DNA TGCGCCAGCAGTCAACGGTGCATTTCGAATTCACCCCTCCACTTT. It codes for CASSQRCISNSPLHF.

The rearrangement links TRBV24-1 to TRBJ2-1; no clear D gene. Looked up from germline, CDR1 is KGHDR and CDR2 is SFDVKD. The CDR3 totals 12 residues. V lost 9 bases to trimming and J lost 8 bases, with 13 bases between them. The CDR3 sequence: CATGPNPYEQFF. Written as DNA, the CDR3 is TGTGCCACCGGGCCCAACCCGTATGAGCAGTTCTTC.

The gene calls are TRBV7-8 and TRBJ1-2, with a tentative D call TRBD1 (6 bases). This CDR3 region has 13 residues. The germline CDR1 and CDR2 sequences are SGHVS and FQNEAQ. The germline V and J ends were trimmed by 1 base and 8 bases, with 11 bases remaining between them. The CDR3: CASSLGGGEGYTF. CDR3 DNA sequence: TGTGCCAGCAGCTTAGGAGGGGGGGAGGGCTACACCTTC.

The rearrangement links TRBV6-2 or TRBV6-3 to TRBJ1-5; TRBD1 might be the D (5 bases). The germline V gene encodes CDR1 MNHEY and CDR2 SVGEGT. The CDR3 is made up of 14 amino acids. Trimming left V 6 bases short and J 2 bases short, with 11 bases between. CDR3 in DNA: TGTGCCAGCAGCAGCGGAGGGGGCAATCAGCCCCAGCATTTT. Translating gives CASSSGGGNQPQHF.

In its sample, this clone was seen a few times. V gene TRBV2 combines with J gene TRBJ1-3; possibly TRBD1 for D (5 bases). The CDR3 has 15 residues. The V gene's germline CDR1 is SNHLY and CDR2 FYNNEI. V was pared by 8 bases and J by 3 bases, with 17 bases between. The CDR3 region is CASSYPMGGGNTIYF. The CDR3 DNA is TGTGCCAGCTCCTATCCCATGGGGGGTGGAAACACCATATATTTT.

The chain combines TRBV20-1 with TRBJ1-4; D unresolved. Germline CDR1 reads DFQATT; CDR2 reads SNEGSKA (reference sequence). This CDR3 comprises 11 residues. V lost 6 bases and J 7 bases, leaving 9 bases between the germline ends. In DNA, the CDR3 is TGCAGTGCCAACTTCGGTGAAAAACTGTTTTTT. It specifies CSANFGEKLFF.

V usage is TRBV7-2 and J usage is TRBJ2-1; 13 positions agree with TRBD2. The CDR3 contains 16 residues. Per germline, CDR1 SGHTA and CDR2 FQGNSA. V gave up 4 bases and J gave up 6 bases; unmatched junction bases: 6. CDR3 residues: CASSSGLAGVGNEQFF. The CDR3 DNA follows: TGTGCCAGCAGCTCCGGACTAGCGGGAGTGGGCAATGAGCAGTTCTTC.

The chain is built from TRBV15 and TRBJ2-5, with D possibly being TRBD2 (6 bases). The CDR3 is 15 amino acids. V was pared by 0 bases and J by 4 bases, with 12 bases between. The germline V gene encodes CDR1 LNHNV and CDR2 YYDKDF (reference sequence). This chain's CDR3 is CATSRDPTGAETQYF. The CDR3 DNA reads as TGTGCCACCAGCAGAGATCCAACGGGAGCAGAGACCCAGTACTTC.